Presented here are 20 T cell receptor beta chains from one specimen sequenced in a study of blood T cell repertoires in COVID-19. Clones were sequenced by immunoSEQ multiplex PCR, and TCRdb holds only the in-frame ones, with some missing. This sample yields roughly 110,000 clones, of which less than 85% are seen a single time; 14% belongs to the top ten. The specimen sequenced was peripheral blood. These receptors were obtained from a woman in her sixties with acute or convalescent COVID-19.

The chain combines TRBV7-9 with TRBJ2-1, with D tentatively TRBD1 (6 bases). Trimming took 4 bases from V and 5 from J, leaving 21 bases between them. The CDR3 is made up of 17 amino acids. From germline, CDR1 is SEHNR and CDR2 FQNEAQ (reference sequence). Here the CDR3 reads CASSSQDWTRGNNEQFF. In nucleotides, the CDR3 is TGTGCCAGCAGCTCCCAAGATTGGACCAGGGGCAACAATGAGCAGTTCTTC. The full variable domain, in which reference TRBV7-9 and TRBJ2-1 provide the parts outside the CDR3, is DTGVSQNPRHKITKRGQNVTFRCDPISEHNRLYWYRQTLGQGPEFLTYFQNEAQLEKSRLLSDRFSAERPKGSFSTLEIQRTEQGDSAMYLCASSSQDWTRGNNEQFFGPGTRLTVL.

V usage is TRBV3-1 (or the pseudogene TRBV3-2) and J usage is TRBJ2-3; 7 nucleotides match TRBD2. V gave up 1 base and J gave up 0 bases; unmatched junction bases: 7. The germline gives CDR1 LGHDT, CDR2 YNNKEL (reference sequence). The CDR3 consists of 17 residues. The chain's CDR3 is CASSQVGGSTSTDTQYF. CDR3 bases: TGTGCCAGCAGCCAAGTGGGGGGGTCGACTAGCACAGATACGCAGTATTTT.

This chain connects TRBV10-3 to TRBJ2-1, with 7 nucleotides matching TRBD2. CDR1 ENHRY and CDR2 SYGVKD come from the germline V gene. The CDR3 is made up of 18 amino acids. After removal of 2 bases from V and 5 bases from J, the junction contained 15 bases not matched to a gene. The CDR3 sequence: CAISETPGTTHYNNEQFF. In DNA, the CDR3 is TGTGCCATCAGTGAGACCCCCGGGACTACACACTATAACAATGAGCAGTTCTTC.

The chain has TRBV7-6 and TRBJ2-5; the D is unclear. The CDR3 has 14 residues. V was shortened by 5 bases and J by 1 base, with 11 bases between the two germline ends. Per germline, CDR1 SGHVS and CDR2 FNYEAQ. CDR3 amino acids: CASSHSSPQETQYF. The CDR3 nucleotides are TGTGCCAGCAGCCATAGTAGCCCCCAAGAGACCCAGTACTTC.

The chain uses TRBV7-2 and TRBJ1-6; TRBD1 agrees at 7 bases. The CDR3 consists of 15 residues. Losses at the gene ends were 5 bases for V and 9 bases for J; bases not matched to a gene: 10. Germline V gene lookup returns CDR1 SGHTA and CDR2 FQGNSA. The CDR3 coding sequence is TGTGCCAGCAGCCCTCAGACAGGGAGGAGTTCACCCCTCCACTTT. Translation gives CASSPQTGRSSPLHF.

The genes are TRBV19 and TRBJ1-5; D remains unclear. The length of the CDR3 is 14 residues. V lost 2 bases and J 4 bases, leaving 9 bases between the germline ends. Germline loops: CDR1 LNHDA, CDR2 SQIVND (reference sequence). The CDR3 sequence: CASSIWGANQPQHF. Written as DNA, the CDR3 is TGTGCCAGTAGTATATGGGGAGCGAATCAGCCCCAGCATTTT.

The chain has TRBV14 and TRBJ2-1, with D possibly matching TRBD1 (5 bases). Trimming left V 1 base short and J 2 bases short, with 15 bases between. CDR1 and CDR2 (germline): SGHDN, FVKESK. The CDR3 sequence is 17 residues long. The CDR3 region is CASSQAPPGWAYNEQFF. In DNA form, the CDR3 reads TGTGCCAGCAGCCAAGCCCCCCCAGGGTGGGCCTACAATGAGCAGTTCTTC.

V gene TRBV4-1 combines with J gene TRBJ2-5; D is unresolved. V lost 0 bases, J lost 0 bases, and 8 bases lay in between. CDR1 is MGHRA, CDR2 YSYEKL, per germline. The CDR3 is 15 amino acids. The DNA of the CDR3 is TGCGCCAGCAGCCAAGATGGAGAGGACCAAGAGACCCAGTACTTC. Its translation: CASSQDGEDQETQYF.

The V call is TRBV9, the J call TRBJ2-1, with 11 bases aligning to TRBD2. Germline V gene data show CDR1 as SGDLS and CDR2 as YYNGEE. This CDR3 has 16 amino acids. The V gene end was trimmed by 4 bases and the J gene end by 6 bases; junction bases not matched to a gene: 9. The DNA of the CDR3 is TGTGCCAGCAGCACTACCCTAGCGGGAGGAATCAATGAGCAGTTCTTC. Protein product: CASSTTLAGGINEQFF. Based on the CDR3 plus reference TRBV9 and TRBJ2-1, the full variable domain is DSGVTQTPKHLITATGQRVTLRCSPRSGDLSVYWYQQSLDQGLQFLIQYYNGEERAKGNILERFSAQQFPDLHSELNLSSLELGDSALYFCASSTTLAGGINEQFFGPGTRLTVL.

This chain links TRBV2 with TRBJ1-2, with 10 bases identical to TRBD1. The CDR3 is 14 amino acids. J lost 6 bases, V lost 6 bases, and 7 bases had no gene match. Germline V gives CDR1 SNHLY, CDR2 FYNNEI. CDR3 in DNA: TGTGCCAGCAGCTCTAGACAGGGGGCGGATGGCTACACCTTC. This translates into CASSSRQGADGYTF.

This chain connects TRBV5-1 to TRBJ1-1; 7 positions agree with TRBD1. Trimming removed 2 bases from V and 3 bases from J; junction bases left unmatched: 7. Germline V CDR1 and CDR2: SGHRS, YFSETQ. The CDR3 is made up of 15 amino acids. CDR3 residues: CASSFNRGGDTEAFF. CDR3 sequence (DNA): TGCGCCAGCAGCTTTAACAGGGGTGGGGACACTGAAGCTTTCTTT. Full variable domain (remainder filled in from reference TRBV5-1 and TRBJ1-1): KAGVTQTPRYLIKTRGQQVTLSCSPISGHRSVSWYQQTPGQGLQFLFEYFSETQRNKGNFPGRFSGRQFSNSRSEMNVSTLELGDSALYLCASSFNRGGDTEAFFGQGTRLTVV.

CDR3 nucleotide sequence: TGTGCCAGCAGTTTAGGGGACAGCAGCTCCTATAATTCACCCCTCCACTTT. Translation: CASSLGDSSSYNSPLHF. The chain joins TRBV28 to TRBJ1-6; TRBD1 matches 7 bases. V was pared by 2 bases and J by 0 bases, with 4 bases of the junction left unmatched. Germline CDR1 is MDHEN and CDR2 is SYDVKM. The CDR3 is 17 amino acids.

The J gene is TRBJ1-1, the V gene TRBV5-1; TRBD1 might be the D (5 bases). CDR1 is SGHRS, CDR2 YFSETQ, per germline. This CDR3 has 16 residues. Trimming removed 4 bases at V and 1 base at J, with 17 bases between. CDR3 in DNA: TGCGCCAGCAGCCGGGCGGGTGGCGGGGGGAACACTGAAGCTTTCTTT. Translated, it gives CASSRAGGGGNTEAFF.

The CDR3, as DNA: TGTGCCAGTAACTGGGGACTAGCGGGGGGCCCCGCGAACACCGGGGAGCTGTTTTTT. This sequence encodes CASNWGLAGGPANTGELFF. V and J are TRBV19 and TRBJ2-2; TRBD2 aligns across 15 bases. With 7 bases clipped from V and 0 bases from J, the junction kept 9 bases outside the gene matches. Germline V CDR1 and CDR2: LNHDA, SQIVND (reference sequence). The CDR3 loop spans 19 amino acids.

This chain uses TRBV6-5 with TRBJ2-7; 8 bases match TRBD1. The CDR3 is made up of 14 amino acids. The germline V gene has CDR1 MNHEY and CDR2 SVGAGI. The junction had 10 bases not matched to a gene; V was cut back by 5 bases and J by 7 bases. CDR3 loop: CASSPGQERVEQYF. As DNA, the CDR3 is TGTGCCAGCAGTCCGGGACAGGAAAGGGTAGAGCAGTACTTC.

The chain couples TRBV6-2 or TRBV6-3 to TRBJ2-6; TRBD2 is a possible D gene (5 bases). The CDR3 sequence is 16 residues long. Germline assignment: CDR1 MNHEY and CDR2 SVGEGT. V dropped 1 base and J dropped 0 bases, with 7 bases sitting between them. The CDR3 DNA reads TGTGCCAGCAGTTACTTGACTATCTCTGGGGCCAACGTCCTGACTTTC. As protein: CASSYLTISGANVLTF.

The V call is TRBV5-1, the J call TRBJ1-1; TRBD1 agrees at 7 bases. Germline trimming cut 3 bases from V and 5 bases from J; bases unmatched to any gene: 10. Germline CDR1 SGHRS, CDR2 YFSETQ. CDR3 length: 15 residues. The CDR3 loop reads CASSSRITGATEAFF. The CDR3 DNA is TGCGCCAGCAGCTCGAGGATAACAGGGGCAACTGAAGCTTTCTTT.

The chain is built from TRBV28 and TRBJ2-7, with 7 positions matching TRBD2. The length of the CDR3 is 16 residues. Germline assignment: CDR1 MDHEN and CDR2 SYDVKM. V gave up 6 bases and J gave up 5 bases; unmatched junction bases: 16. The CDR3 nucleotides are TGTGCCAGCAGAATCATTGGGGGGGGAACAAATAACGAGCAGTACTTC. It codes for CASRIIGGGTNNEQYF.

The genes are TRBV19 and TRBJ2-7; 7 nucleotides match TRBD1. The CDR3 contains 13 residues. The V gene's germline CDR1 is LNHDA and CDR2 SQIVND (reference sequence). Trimming removed 3 bases from V and 6 bases from J; junction bases left unmatched: 5. The CDR3 DNA reads as TGTGCCAGTAGTATGCTGGGGGACAGCGAGCAGTACTTC. Protein product: CASSMLGDSEQYF.

This chain connects TRBV6-6 to TRBJ1-6, with D tentatively TRBD1 (5 bases). The CDR3 consists of 16 residues. Germline V CDR1 and CDR2: MNHNY, SVGAGI (reference sequence). V was trimmed by 0 bases and J by 9 bases, leaving 15 bases between them. The DNA of the CDR3 is TGTGCCAGCAGTTACTCGGGGCCCCCAAGTGGTTCACCCCTCCACTTT. As protein: CASSYSGPPSGSPLHF.